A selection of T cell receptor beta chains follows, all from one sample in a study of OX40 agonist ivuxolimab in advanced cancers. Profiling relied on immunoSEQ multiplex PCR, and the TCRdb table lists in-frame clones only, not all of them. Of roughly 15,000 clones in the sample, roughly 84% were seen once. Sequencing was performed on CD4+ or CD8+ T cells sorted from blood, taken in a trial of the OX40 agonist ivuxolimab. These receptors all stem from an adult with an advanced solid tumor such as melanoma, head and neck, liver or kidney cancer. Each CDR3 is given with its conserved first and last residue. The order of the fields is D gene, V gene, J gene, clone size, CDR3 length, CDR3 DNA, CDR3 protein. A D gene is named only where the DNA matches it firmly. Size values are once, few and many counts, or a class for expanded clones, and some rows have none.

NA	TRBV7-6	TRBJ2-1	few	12	TGTGCCAGCAGCCCAGGTGCCAATGAGCAGTTCTTC	CASSPGANEQFF
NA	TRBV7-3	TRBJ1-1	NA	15	TGTGCCAGCAGCTCCCCGGGGAGGCGTAACACTGAAGCTTTCTTT	CASSSPGRRNTEAFF
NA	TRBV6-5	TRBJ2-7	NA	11	TGTGCCAGCAGGGGGGGCTACGAGCAGTACTTC	CASRGGYEQYF
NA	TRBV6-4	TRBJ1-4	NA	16	TGTGCCAGCAGTGACTCTTGGGGGCGAACTAATGAAAAACTGTTTTTT	CASSDSWGRTNEKLFF
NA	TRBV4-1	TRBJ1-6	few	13	TGCGCCAGCAGCCAAGACACAAATTCACCCCTCCACTTT	CASSQDTNSPLHF
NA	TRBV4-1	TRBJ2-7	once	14	TGCGCCAGCAGCCAAGAATCTTTATCCTACGAGCAGTACTTC	CASSQESLSYEQYF
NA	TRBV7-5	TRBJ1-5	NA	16	TGTGTCAGAAGCACCCGGGTGGAGGGACTCAATCAGCCCCAGCATTTT	CVRSTRVEGLNQPQHF
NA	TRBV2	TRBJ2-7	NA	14	TGTGCCAGCAGCGCTTCCGGGATCTCCTACGAGCAGTACTTC	CASSASGISYEQYF
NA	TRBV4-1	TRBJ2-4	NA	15	TGCGCCAGCAGCCAAGAACCCGGGGCCAAAAACATTCAGTACTTC	CASSQEPGAKNIQYF
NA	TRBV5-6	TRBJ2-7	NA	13	TGTGCCAGCAGCTTAGGACCTCTGGACGAGCAGTACTTC	CASSLGPLDEQYF
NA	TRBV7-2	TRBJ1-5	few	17	TGTGCCAGCAGCTTAGCGCTCTCGGTATATAGCAATCAGCCCCAGCATTTT	CASSLALSVYSNQPQHF
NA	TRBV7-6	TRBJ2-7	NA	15	TGTGCCAGCAGCTTAGGATACGGACGGATGGACGAGCAGTACTTC	CASSLGYGRMDEQYF
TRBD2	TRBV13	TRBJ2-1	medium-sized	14	TGTGCCAGCGGTTCGACTAGCGGGAGAGGTGAGCAGTTCTTC	CASGSTSGRGEQFF
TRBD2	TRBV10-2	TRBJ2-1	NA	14	TGCGCCAGCAGTGGGACTAGCGGGCGGGATGAGCAGTTCTTC	CASSGTSGRDEQFF
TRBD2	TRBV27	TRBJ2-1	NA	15	TGTGCCAGCAGTCTCGGCGGGAGTAGTGGAAATGAGCAGTTCTTC	CASSLGGSSGNEQFF
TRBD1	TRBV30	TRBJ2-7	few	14	TGTGCCTGGAGTGTAGCTCTGACAGGGGACGAGCAGTACTTC	CAWSVALTGDEQYF
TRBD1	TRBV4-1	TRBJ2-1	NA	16	TGCGCCAGCAGCCAAGATCACGGGACAGCCTACAATGAGCAGTTCTTC	CASSQDHGTAYNEQFF
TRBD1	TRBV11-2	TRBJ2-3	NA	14	TGTGCCAGCAGTTGGGACAGTAGCACAGATACGCAGTATTTT	CASSWDSSTDTQYF
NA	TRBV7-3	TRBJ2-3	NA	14	TGTGCCAGCAGAGATGGGGGTGCTTCAGATACGCAGTATTTT	CASRDGGASDTQYF
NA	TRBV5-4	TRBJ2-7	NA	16	TGTGCCAGCAGCTCCCCAGAGGACCGGATGCTAGGGGAGCAGTACTTC	CASSSPEDRMLGEQYF
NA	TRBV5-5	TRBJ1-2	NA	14	TGTGCCAGCAGCCTAGGGACGTCTCCTTATGGCTACACCTTC	CASSLGTSPYGYTF
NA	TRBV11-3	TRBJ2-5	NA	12	TGTGCCAGCAGCTCCCGTGTGGAGACCCAGTACTTC	CASSSRVETQYF
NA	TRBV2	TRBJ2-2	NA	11	TGTGCCAGCAGTGACTACGGGGAGCTGTTTTTT	CASSDYGELFF
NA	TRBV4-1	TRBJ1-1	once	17	TGCGCCAGCAGCCAAGCAGGGAGAACGGGAAGGAACACTGAAGCTTTCTTT	CASSQAGRTGRNTEAFF
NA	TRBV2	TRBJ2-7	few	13	TGTGCCAGCAGTGGGACTTGGGCCTACGAGCAGTACTTC	CASSGTWAYEQYF